The source of this T cell receptor (beta chain) is a study of neoadjuvant anti-PD-1 for oral cavity cancer. Overall study: Most patients had three to four biweekly doses of 3 mg/kg nivolumab before resection.

Patients had newly diagnosed, untreated stage II-IVA oral cavity squamous cell carcinoma. These oral cavity squamous cell carcinomas were HPV-negative and locally advanced. Germline V CDR1 and CDR2: SGDLS, YYNGEE. The CDR3 length is 13 residues. The germline V and J ends were trimmed by 2 bases and 5 bases, with 9 bases remaining between them. Repertoires were generated with immunoSEQ multiplex PCR, while TCRdb's copy carries only in-frame clones and drops some. The sample lists approximately 83,000 clones, 70% to 85% occurring once. V and J are TRBV9 and TRBJ2-3; possibly TRBD2 for D (6 bases). This receptor was obtained from a person between 35 and 79 years old with oral cavity squamous cell carcinoma. This specimen was PBMCs, taken before nivolumab (anti-PD-1) treatment. The CDR3 protein is CASSVGGGDTQYF. The CDR3 coding sequence is TGTGCCAGCAGCGTGGGGGGAGGAGATACGCAGTATTTT.